Below, 24 T cell receptor beta chains from the same sample are listed, as sequenced in a study of T cell responses to AZD1222 COVID-19 vaccine. Sequencing was performed with immunoSEQ multiplex PCR; in TCRdb, only in-frame clones are kept and a portion is missing. The sample lists some 120,000 clones; about 88% were seen once. Here the sequenced sample was peripheral blood, taken on day 0 of AZD1222 vaccination. These receptor sequences come from an adult in good health.

The V and J genes are TRBV28 and TRBJ2-3; the D gene is possibly TRBD2 (5 bases). Looked up from germline, CDR1 is MDHEN and CDR2 is SYDVKM. The CDR3 extends over 16 amino acids. V lost 4 bases, J lost 2 bases, and 16 bases lay in between. The CDR3 DNA reads TGTGCCAGCAGTTACTACCTCGGGAAGGACACAGATACGCAGTATTTT. Protein: CASSYYLGKDTDTQYF.

The rearrangement uses TRBV28 and TRBJ1-6; D is undetermined. Per germline, CDR1 MDHEN and CDR2 SYDVKM. V shed 5 bases and J shed 10 bases, with 18 bases lying between them. The CDR3 contains 15 residues. The CDR3 loop is CASSLPIPGQSPLHF. CDR3 nucleotides: TGTGCCAGCAGTCTACCCATTCCTGGGCAATCACCCCTCCACTTT.

This clone was detected only a few times. The chain links TRBV19 to TRBJ2-2; 8 nucleotides agree with TRBD1. Germline lookup yields CDR1 LNHDA and CDR2 SQIVND (reference sequence). Trimming removed 4 bases from V and 4 bases from J; junction bases left unmatched: 5. The CDR3 totals 15 residues. The CDR3 spells CASSKTGAGTGELFF. CDR3 bases: TGTGCCAGTAGTAAGACAGGGGCGGGCACCGGGGAGCTGTTTTTT.

V and J are TRBV12-5 and TRBJ1-1, with D hard to call. V lost 3 bases and J 5 bases, leaving 19 bases between the germline ends. The CDR3 loop spans 16 amino acids. The germline V gene has CDR1 LGHNT and CDR2 FRNRAP. CDR3 in amino acids: CASGFTPTRDITEAFF. The CDR3 nucleotides read TGTGCTAGTGGTTTCACACCGACCCGAGATATAACTGAAGCTTTCTTT.

CDR3 in DNA: TGTGCCAGCAGCTCTCCTAACGGCAATGAGCAGTTCTTC. Translation gives CASSSPNGNEQFF. This rearrangement joins TRBV7-3 to TRBJ2-1; D is unclear. The V and J ends lost 4 bases and 6 bases respectively, with 10 bases between them. The CDR3 totals 13 residues. Germline V gives CDR1 SGHTA, CDR2 FQGTGA.

The V gene is TRBV4-1, the J gene TRBJ2-5; D not certain. V dropped 3 bases and J dropped 4 bases, with 15 bases sitting between them. Germline V gives CDR1 MGHRA, CDR2 YSYEKL. There are 15 residues in the CDR3. The CDR3 sequence is CASSHPTKYLETQYF. Here the CDR3 DNA reads TGCGCCAGCAGCCACCCGACCAAATACCTAGAGACCCAGTACTTC.

CDR3 in amino acids: CASSGRGKLYNEQFF. In DNA form, the CDR3 reads TGCGCCAGCAGTGGGAGGGGTAAGCTTTACAATGAGCAGTTCTTC. This chain connects TRBV10-1 to TRBJ2-1; TRBD2 is a possible D gene (6 bases). Trimming took off 4 bases at V and 4 bases at J, with 14 bases between the two ends. The CDR3 consists of 15 residues. Germline-derived CDR1 and CDR2 are WNHNN and SYGVQD (reference sequence).

The V call is TRBV25-1, the J call TRBJ1-6; D uncertain. Trimming cost V 9 bases and J 5 bases, with 11 bases left between them. Looked up from germline, CDR1 is MGHDK and CDR2 is SYGVNS. The CDR3 is made up of 13 amino acids. In DNA, the CDR3 is TGTGCCAGTAGGAGAGTCCATAATTCACCCCTCCACTTT. Encoded protein: CASRRVHNSPLHF.

This sequence joins TRBV5-4 and TRBJ2-2; TRBD2 is a possible D gene (5 bases). Trimming left V 1 base short and J 11 bases short, with 15 bases between. This CDR3 spans 14 amino acids. CDR1 is SGHNT and CDR2 is YYREEE in the germline V gene (reference sequence). CDR3 DNA sequence: TGTGCCAGCAGCTTGTCGGGATTCTTCGGTGAGCTGTTTTTT. This codes for CASSLSGFFGELFF.

The chain has TRBV9 and TRBJ2-7; 12 bases map to TRBD1. Per the germline V gene, CDR1 is SGDLS and CDR2 is YYNGEE. CDR3 size: 15 residues. The junction had 4 bases not matched to a gene; V was cut back by 0 bases and J by 6 bases. The DNA for the CDR3 is TGTGCCAGCAGCGTAGTTGGGACAGGGGGCGCCGAGCAGTACTTC. This gives the protein CASSVVGTGGAEQYF. Looking up the rest from reference TRBV9 and TRBJ2-7 gives the full variable domain: DSGVTQTPKHLITATGQRVTLRCSPRSGDLSVYWYQQSLDQGLQFLIQYYNGEERAKGNILERFSAQQFPDLHSELNLSSLELGDSALYFCASSVVGTGGAEQYFGPGTRLTVT.

V gene TRBV12-3 or TRBV12-4 combines with J gene TRBJ1-2; no reliable D call. The CDR3 spans 12 residues. Deletions cut 3 bases from V and 7 bases from J, with 9 bases between. Here the CDR3 reads CASSLERVGYTF. The CDR3 nucleotides are TGTGCCAGCAGTTTGGAAAGGGTTGGCTACACCTTC.

The chain links TRBV5-1 to TRBJ1-1, with D maybe TRBD1 (5 bases). The CDR3 sequence is 14 residues long. Looked up from germline, CDR1 is SGHRS and CDR2 is YFSETQ. V was cut by 2 bases and J by 4 bases, with 12 bases left in between. In DNA, the CDR3 is TGCGCCAGCAGCTTCAGGGAGACGGCCACTGAAGCTTTCTTT. It is translated as CASSFRETATEAFF.

The gene calls are TRBV2 and TRBJ1-2; 10 nucleotides match TRBD1. Germline V lookup: CDR1 SNHLY, CDR2 FYNNEI. Germline trimming cut 5 bases from V and 7 bases from J; bases unmatched to any gene: 10. There are 15 residues in the CDR3. The CDR3 nucleotides read TGTGCCAGCAGTATCGGGACAGGGGAACTAGGTGGCTACACCTTC. Translation gives CASSIGTGELGGYTF.

The chain links TRBV6-2 or TRBV6-3 to TRBJ1-2; D is unresolved. Germline CDR1 and CDR2: MNHEY and SVGEGT. The CDR3 runs 14 residues. The V end lost 4 bases, the J end lost 1 base, and 10 bases lay between the germline ends. CDR3 loop: CASSLSGSNYGYTF. The CDR3, as DNA: TGTGCCAGCAGTTTGTCGGGGAGTAACTATGGCTACACCTTC.

V is TRBV30 and J is TRBJ2-5; TRBD1 is a possible D gene (5 bases). Germline V gene data show CDR1 as GTSNPN and CDR2 as SVGIG (reference sequence). The CDR3 runs 12 residues. V lost 2 bases and J lost 7, with 11 bases in between. The CDR3 is CAWSKGLGTQYF. The CDR3 DNA follows: TGTGCCTGGAGTAAGGGGCTTGGGACCCAGTACTTC.

The rearrangement links TRBV29-1 to TRBJ2-2, with D uncertain. The CDR3 consists of 13 residues. Trimming stripped 1 base from V and 0 bases from J, with 3 bases between. Germline values: CDR1 SQVTM, CDR2 ANQGSEA. This chain's CDR3 is CSVEGPNTGELFF. DNA of the CDR3: TGCAGCGTTGAAGGGCCGAACACCGGGGAGCTGTTTTTT.

CDR3 amino acids: CASSFDDNYGYTF. The DNA of the CDR3 is TGTGCCAGCAGTTTCGACGATAACTATGGCTACACCTTC. V gene TRBV28 combines with J gene TRBJ1-2; D is ambiguous. This CDR3 contains 13 residues. Trimming cost V 3 bases and J 1 base, with 6 bases left between them. Germline V CDR1 and CDR2: MDHEN, SYDVKM.

This chain joins TRBV28 and TRBJ2-5; no clear D. Trimming cost V 5 bases and J 5 bases, with 21 bases left between them. Looked up from germline, CDR1 is MDHEN and CDR2 is SYDVKM. The CDR3 has 16 amino acids. In DNA form, the CDR3 reads TGTGCCAGCAGTCCCGCCCGCGGAAGGGCCGGTGAGACCCAGTACTTC. As protein: CASSPARGRAGETQYF. Variable domain in full (rest from reference TRBV28 and TRBJ2-5): DVKVTQSSRYLVKRTGEKVFLECVQDMDHENMFWYRQDPGLGLRLIYFSYDVKMKEKGDIPEGYSVSREKKERFSLILESASTNQTSMYLCASSPARGRAGETQYFGPGTRLLVL.

The CDR3 reads CASSSLRKLDTQYF. The CDR3 DNA follows: TGTGCCAGCAGTTCCCTTCGGAAATTAGATACGCAGTATTTT. This chain links TRBV6-5 with TRBJ2-3; D is uncertain. The CDR3 runs 14 residues. Between the trimmed V and J ends, which lost 4 bases and 5 bases, there was a span of 13 bases. CDR1 is MNHEY and CDR2 is SVGAGI in the germline V gene.

This chain uses TRBV12-3 or TRBV12-4 with TRBJ1-1, with D hard to call. V was cut by 3 bases and J by 1 base, with 6 bases left in between. This CDR3 spans 13 amino acids. CDR3 sequence reads: CASSFGTNTEAFF. The CDR3 bases are TGTGCCAGCAGTTTTGGAACGAACACTGAAGCTTTCTTT.

V gene TRBV6-4 combines with J gene TRBJ2-7; possibly TRBD2 for D (5 bases). The CDR3 totals 18 residues. Looked up from germline, CDR1 is MRHNA and CDR2 is SNTAGT. Trimming removed 2 bases at V and 0 bases at J, with 20 bases between. CDR3 coding DNA: TGTGCCAGCAGTGACACTACTCCGGGATTTAGAAGCTCCTACGAGCAGTACTTC. As protein: CASSDTTPGFRSSYEQYF.

This clone was seen just once. The V call is TRBV2, the J call TRBJ1-1; D is uncertain. V was shortened by 7 bases and J by 0 bases, with 9 bases between the two germline ends. CDR1 is SNHLY, CDR2 FYNNEI, per germline. There are 13 residues in the CDR3. CDR3 bases: TGTGCCAGCATTCGTTCCATGAACACTGAAGCTTTCTTT. As protein: CASIRSMNTEAFF. The full variable domain, with the rest looked up from reference TRBV2 and TRBJ1-1, is EPEVTQTPSHQVTQMGQEVILRCVPISNHLYFYWYRQILGQKVEFLVSFYNNEISEKSEIFDDQFSVERPDGSNFTLKIRSTKLEDSAMYFCASIRSMNTEAFFGQGTRLTVV.

The V call is TRBV28, the J call TRBJ1-2; no reliable D call. The CDR3 totals 13 residues. The ends were cut back, 8 bases at V and 8 bases at J, with 18 bases in the middle. Germline-derived CDR1 and CDR2 are MDHEN and SYDVKM. As DNA, the CDR3 is TGTGCCAGCGAGGTGAAGTCGGCGGCCGGCTACACCTTC. Amino acid sequence: CASEVKSAAGYTF.

J is TRBJ2-1 and V is TRBV12-2; TRBD1, the D gene given by the table, was not confirmed from the DNA. TRBV12-2 is reported as a pseudogene. The CDR3 is 22 amino acids. In DNA, the CDR3 is TGTGCAAGTCGCTTAGCGATTTTGGTCCACAGGGACCCCTCCGATTCATACAATGAGCAGTTCTTC. Residues: CASRLAILVHRDPSDSYNEQFF.